Detailed here is one T cell receptor beta chain. Sequencing used immunoSEQ multiplex PCR; TCRdb keeps in-frame clones, though not all of them. The repertoire consists of under 250,000 clones, with around nine tenths occurring once and the leading ten covering about 3%. Germline loops: CDR1 SEHNR, CDR2 FQNEAQ (reference sequence). This CDR3 contains 16 residues. Trimming cost V 3 bases and J 1 base; bases outside gene matches: 5. The entry originates in a study of cytomegalovirus exposure and HLA in healthy donors. This TCR was sampled from a man aged 18 to 30 in good health and CMV-seronegative. This chain uses TRBV7-9 with TRBJ2-3; the match to TRBD2 covers 9 bases. The source material was PBMCs. The CDR3 DNA follows: TGTGCCAGCAGCTTTCCAGGCGGGGGGGGCACAGATACGCAGTATTTT. Encoded protein: CASSFPGGGGTDTQYF.